Listed below are T cell receptor beta chains from one sample, sequenced in a study of cytomegalovirus exposure and HLA in healthy donors. Produced via immunoSEQ multiplex PCR; TCRdb's table is partial and in-frame only. The sample has about 70,000 clones, about 72% seen once. Sequenced: PBMCs. The receptors were gathered from a girl under 18 in good health and CMV-seropositive. The CDR3 runs from the conserved cysteine through the conserved F or W. Each record gives: CDR3 DNA, CDR3 protein, D gene, clone size, J gene, V gene. A D gene is named only where the DNA matches it firmly. Clone size is stated in some rows and not others, as once, few, many or a class when expanded.

CDR3nt: TGTGCCAGCATTGGGCAGAACTCCTACGAGCAGTACTTC; CDR3aa: CASIGQNSYEQYF; d_gene: NA; abundance: NA; j_gene: TRBJ2-7; v_gene: TRBV5-6
CDR3nt: TGTGCTAGCAGCCGGGGTCGGGACAATCAAGAGACCCAGTACTTC; CDR3aa: CASSRGRDNQETQYF; d_gene: NA; abundance: NA; j_gene: TRBJ2-5; v_gene: TRBV7-7
CDR3nt: TGTGCCTGGAGTGTCTTATCTAGCGGGAGGTTCTATACGCAGTATTTT; CDR3aa: CAWSVLSSGRFYTQYF; d_gene: TRBD2; abundance: NA; j_gene: TRBJ2-3; v_gene: TRBV30
CDR3nt: TGCAGCGTGGGAGGACGGACGAACACTGAAGCTTTCTTT; CDR3aa: CSVGGRTNTEAFF; d_gene: NA; abundance: NA; j_gene: TRBJ1-1; v_gene: TRBV29-1
CDR3nt: TGTGCCACCACTCCTATAAGTCAAGAAAAACTGTTTTTT; CDR3aa: CATTPISQEKLFF; d_gene: NA; abundance: NA; j_gene: TRBJ1-4; v_gene: TRBV28
CDR3nt: TGTGCCAGCAGCCCTATGGGGCAGGGGGGTCAGCCCCAGCATTTT; CDR3aa: CASSPMGQGGQPQHF; d_gene: TRBD1; abundance: NA; j_gene: TRBJ1-5; v_gene: TRBV7-8
CDR3nt: TGCAGCGTTGATGGGGGGAGCGAGCAGTACTTC; CDR3aa: CSVDGGSEQYF; d_gene: NA; abundance: NA; j_gene: TRBJ2-7; v_gene: TRBV29-1
CDR3nt: TGCAGCGTTGCTCCAGGGGCTAGTCGCACAGATACGCAGTATTTT; CDR3aa: CSVAPGASRTDTQYF; d_gene: NA; abundance: NA; j_gene: TRBJ2-3; v_gene: TRBV29-1
CDR3nt: TGTGCCAGGGGACAGGGGAGTCAGCCCCAGCATTTT; CDR3aa: CARGQGSQPQHF; d_gene: TRBD1; abundance: few; j_gene: TRBJ1-5; v_gene: TRBV2
CDR3nt: TGTGCATCACAGGGGGCGCTGAACACTGAAGCTTTCTTT; CDR3aa: CASQGALNTEAFF; d_gene: TRBD1; abundance: once; j_gene: TRBJ1-1; v_gene: TRBV28
CDR3nt: TGTGCCAGCAGCCTCCCGGGTGAGCCCAATCAGCCCCAGCATTTT; CDR3aa: CASSLPGEPNQPQHF; d_gene: NA; abundance: NA; j_gene: TRBJ1-5; v_gene: TRBV28
CDR3nt: TGTGCCAGCTCGGAGGGGGGGGGCTATAATTCACCCCTCCACTTT; CDR3aa: CASSEGGGYNSPLHF; d_gene: NA; abundance: NA; j_gene: TRBJ1-6; v_gene: TRBV2
CDR3nt: TGTGCCAGCTCACCTCGGGACACCACTAACTATGGCTACACCTTC; CDR3aa: CASSPRDTTNYGYTF; d_gene: NA; abundance: NA; j_gene: TRBJ1-2; v_gene: TRBV18
CDR3nt: TGTGCCAGCAGCCAAGTAAACAGTAACCAGTACTTC; CDR3aa: CASSQVNSNQYF; d_gene: NA; abundance: NA; j_gene: TRBJ2-5; v_gene: TRBV14
CDR3nt: TGTGCCAGCAGAAAAGGGGCGGATACGCAGTATTTT; CDR3aa: CASRKGADTQYF; d_gene: NA; abundance: NA; j_gene: TRBJ2-3; v_gene: TRBV6-5
CDR3nt: TGTGCCAGCAGATACAGCTACTACGAGCAGTACTTC; CDR3aa: CASRYSYYEQYF; d_gene: NA; abundance: NA; j_gene: TRBJ2-7; v_gene: TRBV6-1
CDR3nt: TGTGCCAGCAGCTTGGTGGGGGGGGCAGATACGCAGTATTTT; CDR3aa: CASSLVGGADTQYF; d_gene: TRBD2; abundance: NA; j_gene: TRBJ2-3; v_gene: TRBV5-4
CDR3nt: TGTGCCAGCAGTTCTCCGACGGGCAGGGCCCAGCATTTT; CDR3aa: CASSSPTGRAQHF; d_gene: NA; abundance: NA; j_gene: TRBJ1-5; v_gene: TRBV28
CDR3nt: TGTGCCACTTCACGCGACAGGGGGAGGGGCGAGCAGTACTTC; CDR3aa: CATSRDRGRGEQYF; d_gene: TRBD1; abundance: NA; j_gene: TRBJ2-7; v_gene: TRBV27
CDR3nt: TGTGCCAGCTCGACTAGCGGTTCCGGGGAGCTGTTTTTT; CDR3aa: CASSTSGSGELFF; d_gene: TRBD2; abundance: NA; j_gene: TRBJ2-2; v_gene: TRBV6-6
CDR3nt: TGCAGCGTTGAGCCTGACAGGGCATCCGGGGAGCTGTTTTTT; CDR3aa: CSVEPDRASGELFF; d_gene: TRBD1; abundance: NA; j_gene: TRBJ2-2; v_gene: TRBV29-1
CDR3nt: TGTGCCAGCAGTGAATATTGGGGACAGGGAGACGAGCAGTACTTC; CDR3aa: CASSEYWGQGDEQYF; d_gene: TRBD1; abundance: NA; j_gene: TRBJ2-7; v_gene: TRBV25-1
CDR3nt: TGTGCCAGCAGTGGGGACAGGGGCACCGGGGAGCTGTTTTTT; CDR3aa: CASSGDRGTGELFF; d_gene: TRBD1; abundance: few; j_gene: TRBJ2-2; v_gene: TRBV6-4
CDR3nt: TGCGCCAGCAGCCCGACTTCCTCTAGCACAGATACGCAGTATTTT; CDR3aa: CASSPTSSSTDTQYF; d_gene: NA; abundance: NA; j_gene: TRBJ2-3; v_gene: TRBV4-1
CDR3nt: TGTGCCAGCAGTTACTCAGGGCAGGGCCCTAATTCACCCCTCCACTTT; CDR3aa: CASSYSGQGPNSPLHF; d_gene: NA; abundance: NA; j_gene: TRBJ1-6; v_gene: TRBV6-5
CDR3nt: TGTGCCAGTAGTATAGGCAGGGGGATAAGGACTGAAGCTTTCTTT; CDR3aa: CASSIGRGIRTEAFF; d_gene: TRBD1; abundance: NA; j_gene: TRBJ1-1; v_gene: TRBV19
CDR3nt: TGTGCCAGCAGTGATCCAATGGAGACCCAGTACTTC; CDR3aa: CASSDPMETQYF; d_gene: NA; abundance: NA; j_gene: TRBJ2-5; v_gene: TRBV6-1